Listed below are T cell receptor beta chains from one sample, sequenced in a study of OX40 agonist ivuxolimab in advanced cancers. Produced via immunoSEQ multiplex PCR; TCRdb's table is partial and in-frame only. Of 60,000 to 90,000 clones listed, around 90% are singletons. The source was CD4+ or CD8+ T cells sorted from blood, collected in a trial of the OX40 agonist ivuxolimab. All receptors come from an adult with an advanced solid tumor such as melanoma, head and neck, liver or kidney cancer. Each CDR3 is given with its conserved first and last residue. Expanded clones are given a class, and other clones once, few, many or no size at all.

>TRBV10-3|.
CAISEPTFSGNTIYF
>TRBV11-2|.
CASTPVGLAGGGIAGELFF
>TRBV6-6|.
CASSYAGNSGNTIYF
>TRBV9|.
CASSVVENYGYTF
>TRBV28|.
CASNGNSGGYRLYTGELFF
>TRBV7-2|.
CASSSVFRETQYF
>TRBV11-2|.
CASSPQSNTEAFF
>TRBV6-5|few
CASRTGSAEAFF
>TRBV9|.
CASSVDGNTEAFF
>TRBV10-3|.
CAISEWGHGANVLTF
>TRBV7-2|.
CASRGRTSGMNTGELFF
>TRBV5-4|.
CASSSGWDASYNEQFF
>TRBV11-2|few
CASSPTGGGANVLTF
>TRBV6-5|.
CASSPRRRSEQYF
>TRBV19|.
CASSLTGIGKNIQYF
>TRBV10-3|once
CAISGGPEETQYF
>TRBV5-6|.
CASSPTSSTDTQYF
>TRBV27|.
CASSSLHTARVGYTF
>TRBV27|once
CASSPSRDYGYTF
>TRBV5-5|.
CASSARDSPTPTTNEKLFF
>TRBV2|.
CASSVGGYNEQFF
>TRBV28|.
CASSLGGLGPNEQFF
>TRBV6-8|.
CASSKYWTATYGYTF
>TRBV7-2|.
CASSSKQKRTGRHGYTF